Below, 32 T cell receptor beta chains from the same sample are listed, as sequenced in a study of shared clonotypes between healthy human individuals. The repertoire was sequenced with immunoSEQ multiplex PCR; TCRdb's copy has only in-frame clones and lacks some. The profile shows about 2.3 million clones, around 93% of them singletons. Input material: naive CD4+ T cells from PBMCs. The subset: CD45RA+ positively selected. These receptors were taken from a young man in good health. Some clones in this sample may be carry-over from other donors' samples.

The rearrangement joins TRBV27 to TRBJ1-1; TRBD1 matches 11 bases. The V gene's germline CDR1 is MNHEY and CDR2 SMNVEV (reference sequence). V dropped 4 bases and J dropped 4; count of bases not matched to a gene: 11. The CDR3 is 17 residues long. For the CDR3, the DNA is TGTGCCAGCAGTTCGCAATGGACAGGGGGCATGGGCACTGAAGCTTTCTTT. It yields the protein CASSSQWTGGMGTEAFF.

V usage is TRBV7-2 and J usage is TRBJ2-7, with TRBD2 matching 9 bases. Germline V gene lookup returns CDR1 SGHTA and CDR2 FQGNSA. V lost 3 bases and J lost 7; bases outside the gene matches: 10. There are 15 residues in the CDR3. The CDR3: CASSLFSASGIEQYF. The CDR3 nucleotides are TGTGCCAGCAGCTTGTTCTCGGCTAGCGGGATTGAGCAGTACTTC. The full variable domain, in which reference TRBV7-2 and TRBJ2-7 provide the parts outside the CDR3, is GAGVSQSPSNKVTEKGKDVELRCDPISGHTALYWYRQSLGQGLEFLIYFQGNSAPDKSGLPSDRFSAERTGGSVSTLTIQRTQQEDSAVYLCASSLFSASGIEQYFGPGTRLTVT.

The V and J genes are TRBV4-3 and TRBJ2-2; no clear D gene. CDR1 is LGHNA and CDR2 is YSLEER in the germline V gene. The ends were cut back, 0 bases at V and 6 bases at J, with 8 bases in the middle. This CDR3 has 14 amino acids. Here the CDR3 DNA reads TGCGCCAGCAGCCAAGAAACTTCGTCCGGGGAGCTGTTTTTT. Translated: CASSQETSSGELFF.

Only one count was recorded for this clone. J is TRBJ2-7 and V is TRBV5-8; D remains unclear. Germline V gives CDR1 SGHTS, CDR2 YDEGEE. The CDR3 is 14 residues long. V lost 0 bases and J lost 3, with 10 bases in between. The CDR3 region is CASSLDSPIYEQYF. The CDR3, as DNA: TGTGCCAGCAGCTTGGACAGCCCGATCTACGAGCAGTACTTC.

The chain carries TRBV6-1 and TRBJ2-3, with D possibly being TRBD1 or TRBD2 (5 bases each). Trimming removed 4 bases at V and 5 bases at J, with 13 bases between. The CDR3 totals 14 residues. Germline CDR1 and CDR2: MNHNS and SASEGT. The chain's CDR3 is CASSGGGLGDTQYF. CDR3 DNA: TGTGCCAGCAGTGGTGGGGGTTTGGGAGATACGCAGTATTTT.

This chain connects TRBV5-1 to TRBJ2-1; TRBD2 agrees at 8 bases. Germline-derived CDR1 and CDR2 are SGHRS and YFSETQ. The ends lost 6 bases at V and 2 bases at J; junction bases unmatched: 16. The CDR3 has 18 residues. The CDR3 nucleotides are TGCGCCAGCACCCTCCGCCGTACGGGAGGGGGGACCTACAATGAGCAGTTCTTC. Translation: CASTLRRTGGGTYNEQFF.

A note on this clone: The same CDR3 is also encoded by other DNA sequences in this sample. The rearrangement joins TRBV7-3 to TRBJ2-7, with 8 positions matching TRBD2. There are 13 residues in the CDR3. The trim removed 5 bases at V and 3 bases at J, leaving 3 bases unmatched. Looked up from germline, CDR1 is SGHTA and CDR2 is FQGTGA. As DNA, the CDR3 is TGTGCCAGCAGCCCGAGCGGGAGCTACGAGCAGTACTTC. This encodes CASSPSGSYEQYF. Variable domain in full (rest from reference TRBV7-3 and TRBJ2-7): GAGVSQTPSNKVTEKGKYVELRCDPISGHTALYWYRQSLGQGPEFLIYFQGTGAADDSGLPNDRFFAVRPEGSVSTLKIQRTERGDSAVYLCASSPSGSYEQYFGPGTRLTVT.

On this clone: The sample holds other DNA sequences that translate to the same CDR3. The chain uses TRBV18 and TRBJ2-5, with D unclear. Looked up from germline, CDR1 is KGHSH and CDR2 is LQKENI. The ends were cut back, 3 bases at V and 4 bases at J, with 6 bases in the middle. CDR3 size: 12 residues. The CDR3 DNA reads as TGTGCCAGCTCACCGGCGGCAGAGACCCAGTACTTC. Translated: CASSPAAETQYF.

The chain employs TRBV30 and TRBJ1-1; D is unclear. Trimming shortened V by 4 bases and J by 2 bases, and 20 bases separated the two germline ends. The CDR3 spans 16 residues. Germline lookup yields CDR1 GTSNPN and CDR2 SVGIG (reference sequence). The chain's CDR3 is CAWTRRGRQPNTEAFF. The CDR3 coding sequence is TGTGCCTGGACACGCAGAGGCCGTCAGCCCAACACTGAAGCTTTCTTT.

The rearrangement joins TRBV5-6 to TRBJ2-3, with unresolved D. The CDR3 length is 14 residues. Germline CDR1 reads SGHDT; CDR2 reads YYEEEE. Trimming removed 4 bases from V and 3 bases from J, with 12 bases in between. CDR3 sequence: CASSIYVGTDTQYF. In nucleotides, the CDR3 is TGTGCCAGCAGCATATACGTGGGGACAGATACGCAGTATTTT.

CDR3 in DNA: TGCGCCAGCAGCTTCCAACCGGGACTAGCGGGAGGCCCCTTCGCCGGGGAGCTGTTTTTT. The encoded protein is CASSFQPGLAGGPFAGELFF. The chain carries TRBV5-1 and TRBJ2-2; 15 positions agree with TRBD2. Germline-derived CDR1 and CDR2 are SGHRS and YFSETQ. The CDR3 extends over 20 amino acids. The ends lost 2 bases at V and 6 bases at J; junction bases unmatched: 14.

CDR3 sequence reads: CASSLELGQVNTEAFF. In DNA form, the CDR3 reads TGCGCCAGCAGCTTGGAGTTAGGACAGGTGAACACTGAAGCTTTCTTT. The chain joins TRBV5-1 to TRBJ1-1, with TRBD1 matching over 7 bases. This CDR3 is 16 amino acids long. With 0 bases clipped from V and 0 bases from J, the junction kept 5 bases outside the gene matches. Germline V gives CDR1 SGHRS, CDR2 YFSETQ.

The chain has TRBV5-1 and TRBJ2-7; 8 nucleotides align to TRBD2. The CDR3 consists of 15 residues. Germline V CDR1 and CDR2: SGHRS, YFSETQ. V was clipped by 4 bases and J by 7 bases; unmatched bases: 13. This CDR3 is CASSPRAGGGGEQYF. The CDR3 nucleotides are TGCGCCAGCAGCCCCCGGGCGGGGGGCGGAGGGGAGCAGTACTTC. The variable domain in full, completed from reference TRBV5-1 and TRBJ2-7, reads KAGVTQTPRYLIKTRGQQVTLSCSPISGHRSVSWYQQTPGQGLQFLFEYFSETQRNKGNFPGRFSGRQFSNSRSEMNVSTLELGDSALYLCASSPRAGGGGEQYFGPGTRLTVT.

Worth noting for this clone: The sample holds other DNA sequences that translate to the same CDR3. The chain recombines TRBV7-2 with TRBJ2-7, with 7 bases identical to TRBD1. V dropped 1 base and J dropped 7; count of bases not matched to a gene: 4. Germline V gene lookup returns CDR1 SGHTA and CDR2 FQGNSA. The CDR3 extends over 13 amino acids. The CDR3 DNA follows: TGTGCCAGCAGCTTAGAGGGGGCTGGGGAGCAGTACTTC. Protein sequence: CASSLEGAGEQYF.

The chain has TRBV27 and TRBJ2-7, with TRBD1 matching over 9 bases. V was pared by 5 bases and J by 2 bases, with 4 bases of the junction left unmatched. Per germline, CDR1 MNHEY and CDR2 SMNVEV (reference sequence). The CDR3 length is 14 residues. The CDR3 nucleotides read TGTGCCAGCAGTCCAGACAGGGGGGCCTACGAGCAGTACTTC. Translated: CASSPDRGAYEQYF.

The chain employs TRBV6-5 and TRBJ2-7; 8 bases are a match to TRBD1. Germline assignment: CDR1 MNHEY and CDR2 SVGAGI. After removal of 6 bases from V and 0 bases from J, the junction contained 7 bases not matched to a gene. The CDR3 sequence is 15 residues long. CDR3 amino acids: CASSQGAPSSYEQYF. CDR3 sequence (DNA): TGTGCCAGCAGCCAGGGGGCCCCTTCCTCCTACGAGCAGTACTTC.

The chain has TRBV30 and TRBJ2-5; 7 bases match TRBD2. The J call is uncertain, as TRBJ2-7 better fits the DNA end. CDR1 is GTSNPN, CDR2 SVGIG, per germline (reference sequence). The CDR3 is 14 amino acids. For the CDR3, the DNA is TGTGCCTGGACCAGACCCTTCGGGAGGTACGAGCAGTACTTC. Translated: CAWTRPFGRYEQYF.

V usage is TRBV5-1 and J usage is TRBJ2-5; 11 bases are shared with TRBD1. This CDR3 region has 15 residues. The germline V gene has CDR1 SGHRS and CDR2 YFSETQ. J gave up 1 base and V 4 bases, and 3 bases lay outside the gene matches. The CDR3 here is CASSQDRGPQETQYF. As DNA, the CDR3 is TGCGCCAGCAGCCAGGACAGGGGGCCCCAAGAGACCCAGTACTTC. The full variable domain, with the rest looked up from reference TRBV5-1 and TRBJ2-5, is KAGVTQTPRYLIKTRGQQVTLSCSPISGHRSVSWYQQTPGQGLQFLFEYFSETQRNKGNFPGRFSGRQFSNSRSEMNVSTLELGDSALYLCASSQDRGPQETQYFGPGTRLLVL.

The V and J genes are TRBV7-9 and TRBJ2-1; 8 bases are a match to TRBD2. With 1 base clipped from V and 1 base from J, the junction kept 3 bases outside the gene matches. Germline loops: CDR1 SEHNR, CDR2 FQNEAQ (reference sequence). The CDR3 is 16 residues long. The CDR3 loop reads CASSLGGGRSYNEQFF. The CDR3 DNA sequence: TGTGCCAGCAGCTTAGGTGGCGGGAGGTCCTACAATGAGCAGTTCTTC.

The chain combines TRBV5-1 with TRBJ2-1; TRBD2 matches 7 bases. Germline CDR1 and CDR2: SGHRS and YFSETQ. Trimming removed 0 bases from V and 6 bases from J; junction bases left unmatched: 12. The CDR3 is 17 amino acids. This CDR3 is CASSLGTGGQELNEQFF. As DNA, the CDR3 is TGCGCCAGCAGCTTGGGGACGGGAGGCCAGGAACTCAATGAGCAGTTCTTC.

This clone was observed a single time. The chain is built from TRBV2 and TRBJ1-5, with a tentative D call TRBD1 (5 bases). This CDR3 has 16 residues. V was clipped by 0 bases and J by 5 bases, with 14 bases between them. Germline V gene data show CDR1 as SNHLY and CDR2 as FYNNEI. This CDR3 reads CASSEAGFGGDQPQHF. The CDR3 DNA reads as TGTGCCAGCAGTGAAGCTGGATTCGGGGGAGATCAGCCCCAGCATTTT.

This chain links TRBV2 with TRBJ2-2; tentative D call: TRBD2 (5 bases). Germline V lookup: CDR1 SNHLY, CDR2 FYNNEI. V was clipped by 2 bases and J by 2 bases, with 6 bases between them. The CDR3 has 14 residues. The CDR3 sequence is CASSERENTGELFF. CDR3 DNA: TGTGCCAGCAGTGAACGGGAAAACACCGGGGAGCTGTTTTTT.

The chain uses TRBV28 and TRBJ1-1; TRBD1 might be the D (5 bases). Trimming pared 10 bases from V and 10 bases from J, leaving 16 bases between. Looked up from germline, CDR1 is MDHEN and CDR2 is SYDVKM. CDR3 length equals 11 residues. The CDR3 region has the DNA TGTGCCACCTGGCTCGGGGGTTCAGCTTTCTTT. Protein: CATWLGGSAFF.

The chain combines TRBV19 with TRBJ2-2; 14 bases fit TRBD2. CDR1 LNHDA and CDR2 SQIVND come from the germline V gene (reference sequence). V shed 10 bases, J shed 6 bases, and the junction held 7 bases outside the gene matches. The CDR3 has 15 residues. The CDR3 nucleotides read TGTGCCACGGAGACTAGCGGGAGGGCCGCCGGGGAGCTGTTTTTT. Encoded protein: CATETSGRAAGELFF.

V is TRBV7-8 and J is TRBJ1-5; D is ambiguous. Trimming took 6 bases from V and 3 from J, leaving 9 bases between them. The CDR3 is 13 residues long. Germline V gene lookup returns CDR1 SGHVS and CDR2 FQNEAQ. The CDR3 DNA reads TGTGCCAGCAGGGGCCGGTACAATCAGCCCCAGCATTTT. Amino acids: CASRGRYNQPQHF.

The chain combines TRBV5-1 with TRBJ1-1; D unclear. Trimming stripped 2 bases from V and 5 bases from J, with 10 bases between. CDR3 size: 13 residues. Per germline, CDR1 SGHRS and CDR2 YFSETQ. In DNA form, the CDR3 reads TGCGCCAGCAGCTTCGGAACGGAGACTGAAGCTTTCTTT. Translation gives CASSFGTETEAFF.

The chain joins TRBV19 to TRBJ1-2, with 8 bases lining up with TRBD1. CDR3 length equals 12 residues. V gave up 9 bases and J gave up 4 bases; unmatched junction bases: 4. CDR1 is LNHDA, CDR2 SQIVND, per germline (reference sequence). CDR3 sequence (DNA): TGTGCCAGCGGACAGGGTGGCTATGGCTACACCTTC. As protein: CASGQGGYGYTF.

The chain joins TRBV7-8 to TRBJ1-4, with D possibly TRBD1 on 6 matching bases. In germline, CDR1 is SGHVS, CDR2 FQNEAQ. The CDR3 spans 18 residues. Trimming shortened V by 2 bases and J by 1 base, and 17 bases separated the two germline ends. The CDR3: CASSLMRGGVGTNEKLFF. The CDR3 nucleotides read TGTGCCAGCAGCTTAATGCGGGGGGGCGTGGGAACTAATGAAAAACTGTTTTTT.

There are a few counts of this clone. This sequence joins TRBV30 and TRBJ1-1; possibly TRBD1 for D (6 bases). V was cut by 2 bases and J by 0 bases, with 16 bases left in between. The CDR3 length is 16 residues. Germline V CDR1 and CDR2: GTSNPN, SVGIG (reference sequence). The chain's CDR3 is CAWSPGGQPMNTEAFF. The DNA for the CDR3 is TGTGCCTGGAGTCCCGGCGGACAGCCCATGAACACTGAAGCTTTCTTT. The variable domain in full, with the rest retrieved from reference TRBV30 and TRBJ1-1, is SQTIHQWPATLVQPVGSPLSLECTVEGTSNPNLYWYRQAAGRGLQLLFYSVGIGQISSEVPQNLSASRPQDRQFILSSKKLLLSDSGFYLCAWSPGGQPMNTEAFFGQGTRLTVV.

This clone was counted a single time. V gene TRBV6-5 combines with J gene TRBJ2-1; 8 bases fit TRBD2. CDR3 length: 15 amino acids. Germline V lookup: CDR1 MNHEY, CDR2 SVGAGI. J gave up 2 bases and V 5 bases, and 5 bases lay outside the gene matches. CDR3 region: CASSTRGLAYNEQFF. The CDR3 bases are TGTGCCAGCAGTACGAGGGGACTAGCCTACAATGAGCAGTTCTTC.

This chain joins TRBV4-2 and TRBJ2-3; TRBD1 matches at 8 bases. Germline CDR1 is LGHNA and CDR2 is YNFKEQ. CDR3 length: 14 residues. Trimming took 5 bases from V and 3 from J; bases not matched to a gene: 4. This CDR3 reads CASSKGDRTDTQYF. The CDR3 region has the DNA TGTGCCAGCAGCAAGGGGGACAGGACAGATACGCAGTATTTT.

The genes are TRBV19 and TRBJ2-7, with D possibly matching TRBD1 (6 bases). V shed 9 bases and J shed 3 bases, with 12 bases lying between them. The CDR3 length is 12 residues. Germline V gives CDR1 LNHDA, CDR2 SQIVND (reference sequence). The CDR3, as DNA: TGTGCCAGCTCGGACAGATTCTACGAGCAGTACTTC. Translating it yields CASSDRFYEQYF.